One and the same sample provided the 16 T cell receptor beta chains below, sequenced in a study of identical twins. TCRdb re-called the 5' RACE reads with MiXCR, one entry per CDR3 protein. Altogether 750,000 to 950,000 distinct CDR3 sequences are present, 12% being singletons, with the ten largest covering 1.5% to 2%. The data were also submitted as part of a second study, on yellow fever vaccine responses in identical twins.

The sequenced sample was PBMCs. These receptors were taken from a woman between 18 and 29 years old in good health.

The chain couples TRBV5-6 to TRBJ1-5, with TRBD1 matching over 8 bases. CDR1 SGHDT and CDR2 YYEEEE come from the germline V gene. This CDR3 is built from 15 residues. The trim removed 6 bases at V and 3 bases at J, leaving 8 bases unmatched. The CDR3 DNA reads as TGTGCCAGCAAAAGGGGGACAGGTCTCAATCAGCCCCAGCATTTT. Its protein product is CASKRGTGLNQPQHF.

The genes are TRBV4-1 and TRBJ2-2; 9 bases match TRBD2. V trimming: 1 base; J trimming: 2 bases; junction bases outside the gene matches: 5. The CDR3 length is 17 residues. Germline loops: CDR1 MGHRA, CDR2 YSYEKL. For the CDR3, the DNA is TGCGCCAGCAGCCAAGTTAGCGGGGGTGTTAACACCGGGGAGCTGTTTTTT. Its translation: CASSQVSGGVNTGELFF.

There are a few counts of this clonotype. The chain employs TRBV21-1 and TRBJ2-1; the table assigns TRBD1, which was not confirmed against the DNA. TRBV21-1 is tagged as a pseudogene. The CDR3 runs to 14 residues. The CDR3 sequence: CASSKTDKYNEQFF. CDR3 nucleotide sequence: TGTGCCAGCAGCAAGACGGACAAGTACAATGAGCAGTTCTTC.

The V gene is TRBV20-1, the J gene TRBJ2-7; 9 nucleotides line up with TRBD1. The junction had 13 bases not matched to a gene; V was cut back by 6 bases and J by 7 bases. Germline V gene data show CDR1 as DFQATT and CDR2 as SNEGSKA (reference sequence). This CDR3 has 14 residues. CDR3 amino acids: CSANKGQGFREQYF. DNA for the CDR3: TGCAGTGCAAACAAAGGACAGGGGTTTCGGGAGCAGTACTTC.

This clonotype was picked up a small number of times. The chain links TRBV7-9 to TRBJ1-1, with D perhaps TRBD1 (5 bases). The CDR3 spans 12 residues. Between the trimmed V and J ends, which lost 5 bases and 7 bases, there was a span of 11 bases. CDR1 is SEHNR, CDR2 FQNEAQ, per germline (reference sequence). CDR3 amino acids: CASSQWGSEAFF. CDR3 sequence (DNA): TGTGCCAGCAGCCAATGGGGGAGTGAAGCTTTCTTT.

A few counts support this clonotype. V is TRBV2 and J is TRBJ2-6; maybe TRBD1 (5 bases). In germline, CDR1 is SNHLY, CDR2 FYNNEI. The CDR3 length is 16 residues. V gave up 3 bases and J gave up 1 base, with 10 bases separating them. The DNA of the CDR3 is TGTGCCAGCAGTGAGCCAGGGAATTCTGGGGCCAACGTCCTGACTTTC. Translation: CASSEPGNSGANVLTF.

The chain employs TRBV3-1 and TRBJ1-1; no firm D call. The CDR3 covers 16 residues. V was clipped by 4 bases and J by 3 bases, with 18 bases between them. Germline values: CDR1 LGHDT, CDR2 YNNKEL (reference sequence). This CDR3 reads CASSPLIPKADTEAFF. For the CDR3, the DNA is TGTGCCAGCAGCCCCCTTATCCCCAAGGCGGACACTGAAGCTTTCTTT.

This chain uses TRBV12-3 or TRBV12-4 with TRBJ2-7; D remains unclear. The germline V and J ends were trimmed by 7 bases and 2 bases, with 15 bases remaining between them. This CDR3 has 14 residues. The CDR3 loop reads CASTLGNIAYEQYF. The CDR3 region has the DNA TGTGCCAGCACCCTAGGGAATATAGCCTACGAGCAGTACTTC.

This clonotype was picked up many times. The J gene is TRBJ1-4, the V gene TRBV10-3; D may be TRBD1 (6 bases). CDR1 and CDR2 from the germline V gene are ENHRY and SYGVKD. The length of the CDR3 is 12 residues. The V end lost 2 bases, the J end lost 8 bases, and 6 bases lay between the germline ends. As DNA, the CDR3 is TGTGCCATCAGTGAGGACAGGGAAAAACTGTTTTTT. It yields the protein CAISEDREKLFF.

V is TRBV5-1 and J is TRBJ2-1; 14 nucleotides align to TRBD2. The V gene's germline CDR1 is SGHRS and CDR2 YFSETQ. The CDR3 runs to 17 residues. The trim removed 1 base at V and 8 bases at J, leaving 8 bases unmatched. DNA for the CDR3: TGCGCCAGCAGCTTGCCCGGGACTAGCGGGAGAGCCGATGAGCAGTTCTTC. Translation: CASSLPGTSGRADEQFF.

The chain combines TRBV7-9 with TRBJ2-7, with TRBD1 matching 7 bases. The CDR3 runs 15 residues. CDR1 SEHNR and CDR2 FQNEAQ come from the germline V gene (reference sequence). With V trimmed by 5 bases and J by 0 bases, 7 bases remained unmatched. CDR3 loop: CASSPPGQSSYEQYV. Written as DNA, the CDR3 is TGTGCCAGCAGCCCTCCGGGACAGAGCTCCTACGAGCAGTACGTC.

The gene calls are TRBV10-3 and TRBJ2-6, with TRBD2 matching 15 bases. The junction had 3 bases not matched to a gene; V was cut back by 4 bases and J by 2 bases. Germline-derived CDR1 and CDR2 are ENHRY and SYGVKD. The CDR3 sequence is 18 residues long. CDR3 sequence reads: CAISGTSGRAAGANVLTF. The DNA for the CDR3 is TGTGCCATCAGTGGGACTAGCGGGAGGGCCGCTGGGGCCAACGTCCTGACTTTC.

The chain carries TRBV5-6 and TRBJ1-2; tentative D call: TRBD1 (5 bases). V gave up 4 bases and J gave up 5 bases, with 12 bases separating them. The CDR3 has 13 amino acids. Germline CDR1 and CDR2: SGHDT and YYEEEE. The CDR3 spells CASSPYDRYGYTF. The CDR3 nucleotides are TGTGCCAGCAGCCCTTACGACAGATATGGCTACACCTTC.

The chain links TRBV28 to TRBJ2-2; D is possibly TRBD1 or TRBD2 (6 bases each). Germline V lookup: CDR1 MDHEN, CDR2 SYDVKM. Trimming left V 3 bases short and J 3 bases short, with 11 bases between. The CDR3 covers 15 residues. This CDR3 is CASSFGGRDTGELFF. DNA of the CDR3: TGTGCCAGCAGTTTCGGGGGCAGGGACACCGGGGAGCTGTTTTTT. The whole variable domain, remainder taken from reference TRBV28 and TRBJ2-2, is DVKVTQSSRYLVKRTGEKVFLECVQDMDHENMFWYRQDPGLGLRLIYFSYDVKMKEKGDIPEGYSVSREKKERFSLILESASTNQTSMYLCASSFGGRDTGELFFGEGSRLTVL.

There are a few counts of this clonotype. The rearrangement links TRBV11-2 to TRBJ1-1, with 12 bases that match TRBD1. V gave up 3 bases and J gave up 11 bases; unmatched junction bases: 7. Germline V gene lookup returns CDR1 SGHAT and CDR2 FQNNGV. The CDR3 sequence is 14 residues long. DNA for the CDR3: TGTGCCAGCAGCTTTGGGACAGGGGGCGCTGGGGCTTTCTTT. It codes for CASSFGTGGAGAFF.

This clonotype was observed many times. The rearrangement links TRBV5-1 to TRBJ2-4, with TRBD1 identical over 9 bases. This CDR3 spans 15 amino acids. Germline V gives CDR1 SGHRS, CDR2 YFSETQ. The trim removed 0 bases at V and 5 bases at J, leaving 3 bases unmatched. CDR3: CASSLEWTGENIQYF. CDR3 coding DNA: TGCGCCAGCAGCTTGGAATGGACAGGGGAAAACATTCAGTACTTC.